A selection of T cell receptor beta chains follows, all from one sample in a study of T cells after yellow fever vaccination. MiXCR, run by TCRdb on the 5' RACE reads, gives a single entry per CDR3 protein. The sample lists about 400,000 distinct CDR3 sequences, 11% occurring once. The sequencing used PBMCs, collected on the day of the first yellow fever vaccination. These receptors were collected from a man younger than 35 who received the YFV17D yellow fever vaccine. Each CDR3 is given without its conserved first and last residue. The order of the fields is V gene, CDR3 protein.

>TRBV6-5
ASSSSGEIVDTQY
>TRBV18
ASSPGLAGTETQY
>TRBV5-1
ASSRGTGGNIQY
>TRBV12-3/TRBV12-4
ASGVATNEKLF
>TRBV9
ASSVATGRNEQF
>TRBV15
ATSRDVEVLASGGTGELF
>TRBV7-8
ASSLPAGALGDTQY
>TRBV20-1
SARRGETGETQY
>TRBV5-1
ASSLVQGEWETQY
>TRBV2
ASSYQRGGDETQY
>TRBV5-6
ASSPTGQENTDTQY
>TRBV20-1
SARDGDPYTEAF
>TRBV28
ASSRDRGRAETQY
>TRBV10-3
AISRTGASNEKLF
>TRBV7-9
ASSLGRTGPYNEQF
>TRBV4-1
ASSQDGPYEQY
>TRBV12-3/TRBV12-4
ASSPRQGGREKLF
>TRBV9
ASSVRGGNQETQY
>TRBV4-3
ASSQQTGTGYGYT
>TRBV6-1
ASSIGGVGQTQY
>TRBV12-5
ASGFGRSYEQY
>TRBV6-2/TRBV6-3
ASRGPRRRLNTEAF
>TRBV12-5
ASGLIRAGLNTGELF
>TRBV9
ASSPSSPEQF
>TRBV27
ASRGTGNARWTEAF
>TRBV9
ASSVDGGPEKLF
>TRBV9
ASSQGSGGIYEQF
>TRBV5-1
ASSRSDTRQETQY
>TRBV20-1
SARGLAGEADTQY
>TRBV12-3/TRBV12-4
ASSGLIDRSTDTQY
>TRBV20-1
SSAKPLRGVPNEQF
>TRBV10-2
ASSESGTQETQY
>TRBV18
ASSRTGAEAF
>TRBV4-3
ASSQGERGYEQY
>TRBV28
ASSPSGAQSYNEQF
>TRBV12-3/TRBV12-4
ASSSGTSGNNEQF
>TRBV18
ASSPSEGQPQH
>TRBV2
ASIGPLSNTGELF
>TRBV9
ASSVEGSRGLSETQY
>TRBV4-1
ASSQVRGTGELF
>TRBV2
ASMGRGRRAKNIQY
>TRBV5-1
ASKNRDRGDEQY
>TRBV9
ASSVGGFGDTQY
>TRBV18
ASSAQDLNTEAF
>TRBV7-2
ASSMYTSGTGNIQY
>TRBV7-9
ASGPRGYGYT
>TRBV20-1
SARGPGPYEQY
>TRBV4-3
ASSQDGGLYNEQF
>TRBV4-3
ASSQLGTEAF
>TRBV10-3
AISPGTGHPYEQY
>TRBV2
ASRAGGKDTQY
>TRBV6-5
ASSFRQIAKNIQY
>TRBV20-1
SARGPNHKNYEQY